The clone carrying this T cell receptor beta chain was seen at least ten times. The data originate from a study of OX40 agonist ivuxolimab in advanced cancers. Data came from immunoSEQ multiplex PCR; TCRdb stores just in-frame clones and leaves some out. The sample has about 100,000 clones; 80% to 90% are singletons. The CDR3 is 15 amino acids. V was clipped by 0 bases and J by 4 bases, with 10 bases between them. Looked up from germline, CDR1 is MNHEY and CDR2 is SVGAGI. The receptor was derived from an adult with an advanced solid tumor such as melanoma, head and neck, liver or kidney cancer. Material: CD4+ or CD8+ T cells sorted from blood, obtained in a trial of the OX40 agonist ivuxolimab. The rearrangement links TRBV6-5 to TRBJ1-5, with a tentative D call TRBD1 (5 bases). The CDR3 protein is CASSYSRGPNQPQHF. DNA of the CDR3: TGTGCCAGCAGTTACTCGAGGGGTCCAAATCAGCCCCAGCATTTT.